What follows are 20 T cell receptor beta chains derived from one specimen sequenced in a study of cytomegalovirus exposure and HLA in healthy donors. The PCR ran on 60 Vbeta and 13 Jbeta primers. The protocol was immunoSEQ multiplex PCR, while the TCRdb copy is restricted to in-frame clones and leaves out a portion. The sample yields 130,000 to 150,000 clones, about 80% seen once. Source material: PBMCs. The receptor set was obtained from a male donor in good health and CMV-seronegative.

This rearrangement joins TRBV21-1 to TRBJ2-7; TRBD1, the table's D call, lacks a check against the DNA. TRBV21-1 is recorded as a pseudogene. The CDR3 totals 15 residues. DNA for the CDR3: TGTGCCAGCAGCAAAGCGGCACCGCAGACCTACGAGCAGTACTTC. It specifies CASSKAAPQTYEQYF.

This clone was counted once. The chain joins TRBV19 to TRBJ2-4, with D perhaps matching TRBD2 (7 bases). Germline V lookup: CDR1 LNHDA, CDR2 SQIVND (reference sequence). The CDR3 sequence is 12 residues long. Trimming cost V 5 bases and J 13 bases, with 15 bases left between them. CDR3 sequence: CASSHLGGGQYF. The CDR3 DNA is TGTGCCAGTAGTCACCTGGGAGGGGGACAGTACTTC.

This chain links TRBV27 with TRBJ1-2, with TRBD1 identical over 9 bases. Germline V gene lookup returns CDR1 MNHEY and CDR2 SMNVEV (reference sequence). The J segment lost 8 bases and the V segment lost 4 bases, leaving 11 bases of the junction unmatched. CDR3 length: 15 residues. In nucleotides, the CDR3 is TGTGCCAGCAGTTCCCCCGACAGGGGGGTACGGGGCTACACCTTC. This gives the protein CASSSPDRGVRGYTF.

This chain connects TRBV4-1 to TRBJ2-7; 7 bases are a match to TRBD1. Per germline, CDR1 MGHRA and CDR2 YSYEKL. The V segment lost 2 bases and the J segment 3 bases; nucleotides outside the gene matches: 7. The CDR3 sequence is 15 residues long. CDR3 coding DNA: TGCGCCAGCAGCCAAAAGAGTGACAGGGACTACGAGCAGTACTTC. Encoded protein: CASSQKSDRDYEQYF.

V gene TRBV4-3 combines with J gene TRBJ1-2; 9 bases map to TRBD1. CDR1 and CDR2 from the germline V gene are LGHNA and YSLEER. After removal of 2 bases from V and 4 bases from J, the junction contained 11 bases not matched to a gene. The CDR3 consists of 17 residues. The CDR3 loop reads CASSQNPEGQGIYGYTF. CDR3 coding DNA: TGCGCCAGCAGCCAAAATCCGGAGGGACAGGGTATCTATGGCTACACCTTC.

The CDR3 bases are TGTGCCAGCAGCTCCCGGGACAGGGTCACTGAAGCTTTCTTT. Translated, it gives CASSSRDRVTEAFF. The chain is built from TRBV7-2 and TRBJ1-1; 9 nucleotides agree with TRBD1. V lost 4 bases and J lost 4; bases outside the gene matches: 4. The germline V gene encodes CDR1 SGHTA and CDR2 FQGNSA. The CDR3 is 14 residues long.

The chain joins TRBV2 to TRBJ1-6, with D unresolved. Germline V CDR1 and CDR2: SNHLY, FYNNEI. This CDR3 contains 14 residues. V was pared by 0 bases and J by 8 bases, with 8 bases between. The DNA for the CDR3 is TGTGCCAGCAGTGAAGCCGGTTTGGATTCACCCCTCCACTTT. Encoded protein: CASSEAGLDSPLHF.

CDR3 in DNA: TGTGCCAGCACCGACGAGACTAGCGGGGATACGCAGTATTTT. Translating it yields CASTDETSGDTQYF. The chain recombines TRBV6-5 with TRBJ2-3; 10 bases map to TRBD2. V was pared by 7 bases and J by 6 bases, with 7 bases of the junction left unmatched. This CDR3 has 14 residues. The germline gives CDR1 MNHEY, CDR2 SVGAGI.

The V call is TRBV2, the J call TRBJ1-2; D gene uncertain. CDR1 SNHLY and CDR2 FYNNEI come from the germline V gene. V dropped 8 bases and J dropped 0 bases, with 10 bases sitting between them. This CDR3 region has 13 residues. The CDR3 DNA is TGTGCCAGCGAGCCGGAGTCTAACTATGGCTACACCTTC. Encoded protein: CASEPESNYGYTF.

The CDR3 nucleotides read TGTGCCAGCAGCTTCGGGACAGCGTTAGTCACCGGGGAGCTGTTTTTT. This translates into CASSFGTALVTGELFF. This chain uses TRBV7-9 with TRBJ2-2; 7 bases fit TRBD1. Looked up from germline, CDR1 is SEHNR and CDR2 is FQNEAQ (reference sequence). The CDR3 contains 16 residues. J was trimmed by 4 bases and V by 3 bases; bases with no gene match: 8.

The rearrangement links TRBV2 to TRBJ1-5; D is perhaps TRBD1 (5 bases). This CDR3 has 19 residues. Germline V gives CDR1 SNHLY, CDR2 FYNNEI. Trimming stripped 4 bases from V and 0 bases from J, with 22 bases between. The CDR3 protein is CASSGVGGEEQSSNQPQHF. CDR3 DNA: TGTGCCAGCAGTGGGGTGGGGGGAGAGGAACAGAGTAGCAATCAGCCCCAGCATTTT.

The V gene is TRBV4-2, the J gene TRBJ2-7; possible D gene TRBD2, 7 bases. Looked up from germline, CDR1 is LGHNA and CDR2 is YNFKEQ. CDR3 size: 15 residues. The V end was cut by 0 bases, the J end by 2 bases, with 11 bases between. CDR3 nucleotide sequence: TGTGCCAGCAGCCAAGATCGGGGGGCCGCCTACGAGCAGTACTTC. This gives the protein CASSQDRGAAYEQYF.

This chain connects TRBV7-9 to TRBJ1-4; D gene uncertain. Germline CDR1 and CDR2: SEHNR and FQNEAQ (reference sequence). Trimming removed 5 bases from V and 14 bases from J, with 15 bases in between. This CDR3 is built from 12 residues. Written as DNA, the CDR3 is TGTGCCAGCAGCCTCCCGTCCGGGAACCTGTTTTTT. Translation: CASSLPSGNLFF.

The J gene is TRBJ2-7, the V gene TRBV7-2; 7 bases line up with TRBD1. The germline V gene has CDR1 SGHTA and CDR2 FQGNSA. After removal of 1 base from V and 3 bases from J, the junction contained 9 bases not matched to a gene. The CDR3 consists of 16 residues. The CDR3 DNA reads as TGTGCCAGCAGCTTAGATTCGGGACAGAGATTCTACGAGCAGTACTTC. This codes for CASSLDSGQRFYEQYF. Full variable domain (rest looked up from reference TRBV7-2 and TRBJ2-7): GAGVSQSPSNKVTEKGKDVELRCDPISGHTALYWYRQSLGQGLEFLIYFQGNSAPDKSGLPSDRFSAERTGGSVSTLTIQRTQQEDSAVYLCASSLDSGQRFYEQYFGPGTRLTVT.

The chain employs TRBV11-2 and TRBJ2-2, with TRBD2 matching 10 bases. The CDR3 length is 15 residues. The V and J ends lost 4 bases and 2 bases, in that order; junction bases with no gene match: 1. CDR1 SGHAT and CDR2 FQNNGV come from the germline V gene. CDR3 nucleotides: TGTGCCAGCAGCTCTAGCGGGAGAAACACCGGGGAGCTGTTTTTT. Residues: CASSSSGRNTGELFF.

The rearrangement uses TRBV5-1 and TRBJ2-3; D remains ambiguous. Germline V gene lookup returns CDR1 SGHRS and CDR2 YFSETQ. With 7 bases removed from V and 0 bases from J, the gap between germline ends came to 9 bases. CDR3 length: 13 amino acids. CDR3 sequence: CASGQESTDTQYF. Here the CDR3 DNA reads TGCGCCAGCGGGCAGGAAAGCACAGATACGCAGTATTTT.

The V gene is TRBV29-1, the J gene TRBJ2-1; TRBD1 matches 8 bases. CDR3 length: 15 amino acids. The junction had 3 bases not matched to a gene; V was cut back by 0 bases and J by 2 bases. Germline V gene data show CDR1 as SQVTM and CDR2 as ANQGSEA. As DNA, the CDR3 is TGCAGCGTTGAAGAAACAGGGGGGCCCTACAATGAGCAGTTCTTC. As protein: CSVEETGGPYNEQFF.

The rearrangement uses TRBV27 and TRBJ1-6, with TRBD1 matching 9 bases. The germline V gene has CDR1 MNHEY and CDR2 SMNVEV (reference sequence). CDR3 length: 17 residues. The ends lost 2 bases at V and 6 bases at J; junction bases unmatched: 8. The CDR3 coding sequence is TGTGCCAGCAGTTTACTTGGGACAGGGTTGGCTAATTCACCCCTCCACTTT. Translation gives CASSLLGTGLANSPLHF.

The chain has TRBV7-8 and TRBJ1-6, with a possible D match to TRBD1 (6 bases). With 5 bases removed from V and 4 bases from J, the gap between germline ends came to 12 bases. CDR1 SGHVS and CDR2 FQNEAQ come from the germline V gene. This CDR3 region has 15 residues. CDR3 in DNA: TGTGCCAGCAGCGTCAACAGGGAATATAATTCACCCCTCCACTTT. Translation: CASSVNREYNSPLHF.

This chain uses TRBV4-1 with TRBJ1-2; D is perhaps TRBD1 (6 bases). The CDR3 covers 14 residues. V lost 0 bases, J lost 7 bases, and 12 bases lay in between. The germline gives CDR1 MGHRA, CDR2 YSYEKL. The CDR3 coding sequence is TGCGCCAGCAGCCAAGATAACCAAGGGGGTGGCTACACCTTC. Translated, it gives CASSQDNQGGGYTF.